This TCR beta chain came from a study of T-cell memory formation after mild COVID-19. The CDR3 is 16 amino acids. V lost 5 bases to trimming and J lost 4 bases, with 18 bases between them. In germline, CDR1 is MNHEY, CDR2 SVGEGT. TCRdb reanalysed the 5' RACE reads using MiXCR and keeps one entry per CDR3 protein. The sample lists under 550,000 distinct CDR3 sequences; 18% were seen once. Sequenced sample: PBMCs or a T cell subset sorted from them (not recorded which). The receptor comes from an adult woman who had mild COVID-19 (a few samples of this study predate the infection). Cell type and time point are not known. This sequence joins TRBV6-2 or TRBV6-3 and TRBJ2-1; D gene uncertain. The CDR3 sequence is CASSRTGLPPYNEQFF. The CDR3 DNA is TGTGCCAGCAGTCGCACGGGTTTGCCCCCTTACAATGAGCAGTTCTTC.